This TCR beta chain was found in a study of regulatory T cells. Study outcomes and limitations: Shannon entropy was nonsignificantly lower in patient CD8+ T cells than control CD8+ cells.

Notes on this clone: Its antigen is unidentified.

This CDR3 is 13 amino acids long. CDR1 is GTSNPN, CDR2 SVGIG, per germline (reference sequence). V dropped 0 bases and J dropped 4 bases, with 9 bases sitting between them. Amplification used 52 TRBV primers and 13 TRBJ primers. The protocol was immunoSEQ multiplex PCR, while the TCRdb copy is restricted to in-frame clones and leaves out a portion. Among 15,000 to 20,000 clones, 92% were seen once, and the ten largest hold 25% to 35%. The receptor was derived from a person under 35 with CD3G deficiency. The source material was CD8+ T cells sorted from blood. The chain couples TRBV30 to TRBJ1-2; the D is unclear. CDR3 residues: CAWSVSPAYGYTF. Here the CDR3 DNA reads TGTGCCTGGAGTGTTTCCCCCGCCTATGGCTACACCTTC.